What follows describes a single TCR beta chain. Antigen: not known. The data derive from a study of PD-L1 blockade in urothelial cancer. Study in general: Tumor samples came in at a median of approximately 1,300 T cells. General study points: Tumors of patients with durable benefit held more tumor-infiltrating T lymphocytes.

The germline V and J ends were trimmed by 4 bases and 0 bases, with 12 bases remaining between them. Germline values: CDR1 MDHEN, CDR2 SYDVKM. The CDR3 contains 16 residues. Added to each PCR by spiking were synthetic TCR analog templates. Repertoires were generated with immunoSEQ multiplex PCR, while TCRdb's copy carries only in-frame clones and drops some. The sample holds 2,500 to 3,000 clones, approximately 31% seen once. This material consisted of tumor tissue, taken before atezolizumab (anti-PD-L1) treatment. This sequence originates from a man aged 70 or older with urothelial cancer. The chain joins TRBV28 to TRBJ2-2, with a weak D call TRBD2 (5 bases). The CDR3 is CASSSSGLANTGELFF. The CDR3, as DNA: TGTGCCAGCAGTTCCTCGGGATTGGCGAACACCGGGGAGCTGTTTTTT. The complete variable domain, with remaining parts taken from reference TRBV28 and TRBJ2-2, reads DVKVTQSSRYLVKRTGEKVFLECVQDMDHENMFWYRQDPGLGLRLIYFSYDVKMKEKGDIPEGYSVSREKKERFSLILESASTNQTSMYLCASSSSGLANTGELFFGEGSRLTVL.